The text below deals with one TCR beta chain. Its specificity is unknown. Germline CDR1 reads MNHEY; CDR2 reads SMNVEV (reference sequence). The junction had 6 bases not matched to a gene; V was cut back by 4 bases and J by 5 bases. CDR3 length equals 14 residues. Each patient relapsed following autologous stem cell transplantation, and prior brentuximab vedotin exposure differed. This sample stems from a study of PD-1 blockade in classical Hodgkin lymphoma. Study-level points and caveats: Baseline diversity in complete responders resembled that of newly diagnosed patients. Prior therapy or disease activity may underlie the repertoire differences, whose causes remain undefined. Significant TCR diversity gains by C4D1 occurred in CD4+ but not CD8+ cells. Individuals initiating nivolumab under 1 year after ASCT were excluded.

Clones were sequenced by immunoSEQ multiplex PCR, and TCRdb holds only the in-frame ones, with some missing. The data show 95,000 to 100,000 clones, with approximately 90% seen just once and 5% to 7.5% held by the top ten. The sequence derives from a human donor with classical Hodgkin lymphoma. J is TRBJ1-2 and V is TRBV27; 8 bases are a match to TRBD1. The sequenced sample was peripheral blood mononuclear cells (PBMCs), obtained before the second cycle of nivolumab. In DNA form, the CDR3 reads TGTGCCAGCAGTTCACAGGGGGGATCTTATGGCTACACCTTC. Encoded protein: CASSSQGGSYGYTF.